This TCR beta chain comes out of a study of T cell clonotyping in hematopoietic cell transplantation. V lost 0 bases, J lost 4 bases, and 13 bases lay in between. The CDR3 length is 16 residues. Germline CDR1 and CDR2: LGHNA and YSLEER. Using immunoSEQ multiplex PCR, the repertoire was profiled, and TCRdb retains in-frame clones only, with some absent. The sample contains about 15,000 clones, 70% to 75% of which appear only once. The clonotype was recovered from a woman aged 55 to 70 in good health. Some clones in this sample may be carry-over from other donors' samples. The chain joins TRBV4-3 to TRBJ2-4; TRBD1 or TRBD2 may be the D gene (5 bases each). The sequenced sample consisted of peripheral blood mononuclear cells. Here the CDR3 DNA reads TGCGCCAGCAGCCAAGATTTAGGGGACGCAAAAAACATTCAGTACTTC. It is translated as CASSQDLGDAKNIQYF.